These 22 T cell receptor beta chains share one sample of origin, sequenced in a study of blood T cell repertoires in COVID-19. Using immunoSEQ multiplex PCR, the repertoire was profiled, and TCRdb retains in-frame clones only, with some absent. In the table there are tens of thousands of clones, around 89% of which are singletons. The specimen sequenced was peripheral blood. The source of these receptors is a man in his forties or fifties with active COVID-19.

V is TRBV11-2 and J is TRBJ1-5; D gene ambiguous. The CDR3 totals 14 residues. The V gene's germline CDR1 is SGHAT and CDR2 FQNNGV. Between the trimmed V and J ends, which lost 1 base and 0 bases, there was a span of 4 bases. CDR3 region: CASSLVGSNQPQHF. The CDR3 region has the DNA TGTGCCAGCAGCTTAGTCGGTAGCAATCAGCCCCAGCATTTT.

Here the CDR3 DNA reads TGTGCCAGCAGTTCCCGCAGGCGTAACACCGGGGAGCTGTTTTTT. Its translation is CASSSRRRNTGELFF. V and J are TRBV28 and TRBJ2-2; D is uncertain. V lost 4 bases to trimming and J lost 2 bases, with 11 bases between them. This CDR3 has 15 residues. CDR1 and CDR2 from the germline V gene are MDHEN and SYDVKM.

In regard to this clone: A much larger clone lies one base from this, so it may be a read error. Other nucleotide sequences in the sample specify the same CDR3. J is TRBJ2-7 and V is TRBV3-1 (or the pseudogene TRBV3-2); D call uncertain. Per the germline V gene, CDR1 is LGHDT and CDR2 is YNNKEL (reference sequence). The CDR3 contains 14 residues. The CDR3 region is CASSQREAFYEQYF. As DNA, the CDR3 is TGTGCCAGCAGCCAACGAGAGGCTTTCTACGAGCAGTACTTT.

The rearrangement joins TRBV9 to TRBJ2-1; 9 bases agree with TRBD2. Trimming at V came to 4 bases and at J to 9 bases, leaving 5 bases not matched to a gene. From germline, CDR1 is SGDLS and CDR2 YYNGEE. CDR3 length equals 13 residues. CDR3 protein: CASSFSGRTEQFF. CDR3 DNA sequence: TGTGCCAGCAGCTTCAGCGGGAGGACTGAGCAGTTCTTC.

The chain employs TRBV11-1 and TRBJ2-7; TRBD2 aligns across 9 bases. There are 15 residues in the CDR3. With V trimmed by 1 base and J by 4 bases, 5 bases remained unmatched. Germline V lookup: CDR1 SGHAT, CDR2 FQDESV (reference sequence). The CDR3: CASSLVSGGIYEQYF. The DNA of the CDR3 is TGTGCCAGCAGCTTAGTGAGCGGGGGGATATACGAGCAGTACTTC. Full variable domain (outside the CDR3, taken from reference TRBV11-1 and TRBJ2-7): EAEVAQSPRYKITEKSQAVAFWCDPISGHATLYWYRQILGQGPELLVQFQDESVVDDSQLPKDRFSAERLKGVDSTLKIQPAELGDSAMYLCASSLVSGGIYEQYFGPGTRLTVT.

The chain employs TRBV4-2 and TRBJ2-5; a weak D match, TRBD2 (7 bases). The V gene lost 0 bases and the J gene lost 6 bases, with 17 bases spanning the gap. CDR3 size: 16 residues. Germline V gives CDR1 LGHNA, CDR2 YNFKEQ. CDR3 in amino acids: CASSQDGTGGSKTQYF. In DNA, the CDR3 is TGTGCCAGCAGCCAAGATGGCACGGGGGGCTCCAAGACCCAGTACTTC.

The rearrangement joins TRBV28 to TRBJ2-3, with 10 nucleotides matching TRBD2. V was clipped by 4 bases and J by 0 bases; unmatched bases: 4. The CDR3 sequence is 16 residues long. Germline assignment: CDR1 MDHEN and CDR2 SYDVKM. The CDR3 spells CASSSGLAASTDTQYF. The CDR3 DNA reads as TGTGCCAGCAGTTCTGGACTAGCGGCGAGCACAGATACGCAGTATTTT.

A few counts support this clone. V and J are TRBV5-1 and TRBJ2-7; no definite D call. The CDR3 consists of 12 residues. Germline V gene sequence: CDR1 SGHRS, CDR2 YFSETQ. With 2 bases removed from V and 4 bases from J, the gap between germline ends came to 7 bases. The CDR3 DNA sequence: TGCGCCAGCAGCTTTTCCCCTTACGAGCAGTACTTC. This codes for CASSFSPYEQYF. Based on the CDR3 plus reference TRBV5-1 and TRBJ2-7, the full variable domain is KAGVTQTPRYLIKTRGQQVTLSCSPISGHRSVSWYQQTPGQGLQFLFEYFSETQRNKGNFPGRFSGRQFSNSRSEMNVSTLELGDSALYLCASSFSPYEQYFGPGTRLTVT.

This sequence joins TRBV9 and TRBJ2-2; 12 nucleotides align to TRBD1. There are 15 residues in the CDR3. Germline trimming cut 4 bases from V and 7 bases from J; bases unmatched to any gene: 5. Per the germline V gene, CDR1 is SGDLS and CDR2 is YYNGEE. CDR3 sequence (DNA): TGTGCCAGCAGCAAGGGACAGGGGGCCCACGGGGAGCTGTTTTTT. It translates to CASSKGQGAHGELFF.

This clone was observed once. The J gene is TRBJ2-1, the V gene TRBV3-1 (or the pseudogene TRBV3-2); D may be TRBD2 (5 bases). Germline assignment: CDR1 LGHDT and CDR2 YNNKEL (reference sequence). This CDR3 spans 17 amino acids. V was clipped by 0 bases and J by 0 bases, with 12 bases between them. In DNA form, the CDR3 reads TGTGCCAGCAGCCAAGATAGCCGGACTTCCTCCTACAATGAGCAGTTCTTC. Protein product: CASSQDSRTSSYNEQFF.

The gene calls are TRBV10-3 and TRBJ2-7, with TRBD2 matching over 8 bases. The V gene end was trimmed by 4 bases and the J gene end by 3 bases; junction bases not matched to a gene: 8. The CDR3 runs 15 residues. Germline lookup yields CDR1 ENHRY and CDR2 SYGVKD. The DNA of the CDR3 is TGTGCCATCAGTGGGCCCGGGGGGGCCCTCTACGAGCAGTACTTC. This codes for CAISGPGGALYEQYF.

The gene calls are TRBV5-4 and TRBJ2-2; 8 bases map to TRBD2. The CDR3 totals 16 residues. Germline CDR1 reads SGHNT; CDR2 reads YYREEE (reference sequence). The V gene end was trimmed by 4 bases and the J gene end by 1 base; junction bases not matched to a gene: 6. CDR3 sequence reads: CASSRPGGVNTGELFF. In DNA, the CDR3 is TGTGCCAGCAGCCGCCCCGGGGGGGTGAACACCGGGGAGCTGTTTTTT.

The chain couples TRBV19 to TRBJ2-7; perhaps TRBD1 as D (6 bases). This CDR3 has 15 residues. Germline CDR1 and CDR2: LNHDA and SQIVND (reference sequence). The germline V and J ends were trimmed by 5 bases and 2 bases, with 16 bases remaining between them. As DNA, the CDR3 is TGTGCCAGTAGTCCCTCTCCAGGGGAAACCTACGAGCAGTACTTC. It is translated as CASSPSPGETYEQYF.

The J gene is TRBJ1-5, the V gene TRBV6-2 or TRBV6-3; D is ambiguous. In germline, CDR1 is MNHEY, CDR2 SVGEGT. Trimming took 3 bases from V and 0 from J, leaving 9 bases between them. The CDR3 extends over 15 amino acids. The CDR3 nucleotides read TGTGCCAGCAGTTATCGCGGAAGTAGCAATCAGCCCCAGCATTTT. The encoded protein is CASSYRGSSNQPQHF.

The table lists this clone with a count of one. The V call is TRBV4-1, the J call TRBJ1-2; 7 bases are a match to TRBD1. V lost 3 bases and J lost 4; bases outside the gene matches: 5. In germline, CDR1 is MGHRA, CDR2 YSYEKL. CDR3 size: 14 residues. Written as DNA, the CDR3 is TGCGCCAGCAGCCACTACCGGGACAGCTATGGCTACACCTTC. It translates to CASSHYRDSYGYTF.

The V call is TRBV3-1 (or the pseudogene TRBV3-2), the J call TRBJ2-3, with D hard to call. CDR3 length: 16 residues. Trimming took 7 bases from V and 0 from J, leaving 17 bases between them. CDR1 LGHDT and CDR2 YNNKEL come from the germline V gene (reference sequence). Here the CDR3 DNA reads TGTGCCAGCACCCTAGGCAACGCGGCTAGCACAGATACGCAGTATTTT. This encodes CASTLGNAASTDTQYF.

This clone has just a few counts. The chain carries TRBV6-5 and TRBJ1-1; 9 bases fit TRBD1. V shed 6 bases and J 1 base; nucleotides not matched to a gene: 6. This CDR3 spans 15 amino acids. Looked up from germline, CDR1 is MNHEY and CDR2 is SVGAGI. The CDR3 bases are TGTGCCAGCAGCTCCGGGACAGGGAAGAACACTGAAGCTTTCTTT. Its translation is CASSSGTGKNTEAFF.

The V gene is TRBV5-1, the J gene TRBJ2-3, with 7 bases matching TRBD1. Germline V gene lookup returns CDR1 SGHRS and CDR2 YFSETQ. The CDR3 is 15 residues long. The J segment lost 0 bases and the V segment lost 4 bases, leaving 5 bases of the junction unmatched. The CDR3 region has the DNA TGCGCCAGCAGCGCCCAACAGGGGAGCACAGATACGCAGTATTTT. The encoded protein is CASSAQQGSTDTQYF.

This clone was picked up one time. The CDR3 nucleotides are TGTGCCAGTAGTTCGTCCTGGACAGGGGTTTACACTGAAGCTTTCTTT. Residues: CASSSSWTGVYTEAFF. V gene TRBV19 combines with J gene TRBJ1-1, with 9 bases fitting TRBD1. Per germline, CDR1 LNHDA and CDR2 SQIVND (reference sequence). The CDR3 has 16 amino acids. V lost 5 bases, J lost 3 bases, and 10 bases stayed unmatched.

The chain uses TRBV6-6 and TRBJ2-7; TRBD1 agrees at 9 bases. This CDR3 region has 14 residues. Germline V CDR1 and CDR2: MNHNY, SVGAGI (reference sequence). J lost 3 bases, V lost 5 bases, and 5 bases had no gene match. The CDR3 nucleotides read TGTGCCAGCAGTGGGACAGGGATTCTCTACGAGCAGTACTTC. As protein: CASSGTGILYEQYF.

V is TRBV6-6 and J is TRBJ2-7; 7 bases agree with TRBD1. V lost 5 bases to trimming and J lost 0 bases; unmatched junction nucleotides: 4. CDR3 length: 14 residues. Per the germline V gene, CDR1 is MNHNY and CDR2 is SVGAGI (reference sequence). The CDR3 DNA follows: TGTGCCAGCAGTCCCCGACAGGGCTCCTACGAGCAGTACTTC. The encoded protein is CASSPRQGSYEQYF.

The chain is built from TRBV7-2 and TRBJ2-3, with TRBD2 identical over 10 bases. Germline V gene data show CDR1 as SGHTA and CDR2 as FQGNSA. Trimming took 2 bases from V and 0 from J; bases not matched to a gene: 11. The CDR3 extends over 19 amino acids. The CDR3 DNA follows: TGTGCCAGCAGCTTACGTGCCCCCGAACTAGCGGGAAGCACAGATACGCAGTATTTT. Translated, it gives CASSLRAPELAGSTDTQYF.